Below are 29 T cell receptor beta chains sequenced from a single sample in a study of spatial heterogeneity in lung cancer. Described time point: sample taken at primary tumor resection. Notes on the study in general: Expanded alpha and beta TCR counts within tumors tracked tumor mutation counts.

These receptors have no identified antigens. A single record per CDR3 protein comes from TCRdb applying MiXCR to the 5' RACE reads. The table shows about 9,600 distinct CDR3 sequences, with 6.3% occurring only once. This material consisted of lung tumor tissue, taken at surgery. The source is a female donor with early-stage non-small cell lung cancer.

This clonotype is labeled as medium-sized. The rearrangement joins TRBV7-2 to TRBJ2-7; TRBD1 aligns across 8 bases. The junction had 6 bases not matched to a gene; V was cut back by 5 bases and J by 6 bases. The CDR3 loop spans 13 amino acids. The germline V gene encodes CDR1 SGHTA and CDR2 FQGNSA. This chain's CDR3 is CASSPYRGSEQYV. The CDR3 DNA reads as TGTGCCAGCAGCCCATACAGGGGGAGCGAGCAGTACGTC.

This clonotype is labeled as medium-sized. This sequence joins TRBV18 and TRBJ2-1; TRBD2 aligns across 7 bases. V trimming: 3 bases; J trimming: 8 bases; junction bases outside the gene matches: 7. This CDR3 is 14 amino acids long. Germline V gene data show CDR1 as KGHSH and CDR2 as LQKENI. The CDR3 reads CASSPRGGEDEQFF. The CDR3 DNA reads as TGTGCCAGCTCACCCCGGGGAGGGGAGGATGAGCAGTTCTTC.

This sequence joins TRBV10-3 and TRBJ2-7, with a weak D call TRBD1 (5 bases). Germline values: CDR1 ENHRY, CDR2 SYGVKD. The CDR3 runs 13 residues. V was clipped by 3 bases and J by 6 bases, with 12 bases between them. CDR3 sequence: CAISDVGLGEQYF. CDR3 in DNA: TGTGCCATCAGTGACGTGGGGCTGGGCGAGCAGTACTTC.

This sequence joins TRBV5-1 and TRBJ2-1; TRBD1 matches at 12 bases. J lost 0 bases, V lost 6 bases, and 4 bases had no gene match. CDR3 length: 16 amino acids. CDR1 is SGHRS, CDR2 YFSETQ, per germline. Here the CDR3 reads CASTRDRGPSYNEQFF. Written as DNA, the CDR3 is TGCGCCAGCACTCGGGACAGGGGGCCCTCCTACAATGAGCAGTTCTTC.

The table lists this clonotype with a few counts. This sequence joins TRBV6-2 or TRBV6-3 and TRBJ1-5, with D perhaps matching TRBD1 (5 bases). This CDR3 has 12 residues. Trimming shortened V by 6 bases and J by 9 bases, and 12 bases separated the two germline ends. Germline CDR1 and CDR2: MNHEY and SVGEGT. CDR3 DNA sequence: TGTGCCAGCAGCCGAACTGGGGGGCCCCAGCATTTT. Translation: CASSRTGGPQHF.

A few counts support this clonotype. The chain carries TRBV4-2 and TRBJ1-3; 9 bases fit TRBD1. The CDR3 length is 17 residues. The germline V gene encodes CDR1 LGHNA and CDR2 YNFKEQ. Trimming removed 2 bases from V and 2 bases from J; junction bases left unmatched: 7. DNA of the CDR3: TGTGCCAGCAGCCAACCTGGGACAGGGAGAGCTGGAAACACCATATATTTT. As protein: CASSQPGTGRAGNTIYF.

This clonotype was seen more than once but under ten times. The CDR3, as DNA: TGTGCCAGCAGGCCTGGGGGGACCCCCGGAGTGAACGAGCAGTACTTC. Translating it yields CASRPGGTPGVNEQYF. This chain links TRBV28 with TRBJ2-7, with a weak D call TRBD2 (6 bases). Germline CDR1 reads MDHEN; CDR2 reads SYDVKM. The germline V and J ends were trimmed by 6 bases and 5 bases, with 23 bases remaining between them. The CDR3 contains 16 residues.

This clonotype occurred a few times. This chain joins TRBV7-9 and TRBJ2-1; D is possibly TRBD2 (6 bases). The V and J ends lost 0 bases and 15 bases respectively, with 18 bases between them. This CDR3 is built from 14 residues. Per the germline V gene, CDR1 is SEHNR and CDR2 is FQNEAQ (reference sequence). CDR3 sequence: CASSLAGDWDPGFF. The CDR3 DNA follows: TGTGCCAGCAGCTTAGCGGGGGACTGGGACCCAGGGTTCTTC.

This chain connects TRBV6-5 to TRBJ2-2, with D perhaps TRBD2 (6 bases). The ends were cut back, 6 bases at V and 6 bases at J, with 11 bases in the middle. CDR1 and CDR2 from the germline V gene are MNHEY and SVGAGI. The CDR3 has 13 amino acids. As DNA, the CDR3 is TGTGCCAGCAGAGCACTAGCTTCCGGGGAGCTGTTTTTT. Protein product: CASRALASGELFF.

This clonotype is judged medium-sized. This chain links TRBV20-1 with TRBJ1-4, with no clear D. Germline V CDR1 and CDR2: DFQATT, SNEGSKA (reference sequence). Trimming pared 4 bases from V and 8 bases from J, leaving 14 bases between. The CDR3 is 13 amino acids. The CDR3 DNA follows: TGCAGTGCTAAGCAAAATACACCCGAAAAACTGTTTTTT. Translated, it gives CSAKQNTPEKLFF.

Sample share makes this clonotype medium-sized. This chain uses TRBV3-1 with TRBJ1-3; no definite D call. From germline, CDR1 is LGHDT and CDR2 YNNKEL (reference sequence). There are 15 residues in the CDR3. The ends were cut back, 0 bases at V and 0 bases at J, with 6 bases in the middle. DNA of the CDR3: TGTGCCAGCAGCCAAGAGGCTTACTCTGGAAACACCATATATTTT. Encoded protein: CASSQEAYSGNTIYF.

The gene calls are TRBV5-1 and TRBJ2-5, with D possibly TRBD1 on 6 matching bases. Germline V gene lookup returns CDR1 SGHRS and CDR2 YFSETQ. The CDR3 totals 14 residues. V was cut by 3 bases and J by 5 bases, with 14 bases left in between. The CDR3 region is CASSSTGNRETQYF. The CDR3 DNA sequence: TGCGCCAGCAGCTCTACAGGGAATAGGGAGACCCAGTACTTC. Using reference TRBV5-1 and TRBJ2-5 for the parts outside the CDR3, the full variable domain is KAGVTQTPRYLIKTRGQQVTLSCSPISGHRSVSWYQQTPGQGLQFLFEYFSETQRNKGNFPGRFSGRQFSNSRSEMNVSTLELGDSALYLCASSSTGNRETQYFGPGTRLLVL.

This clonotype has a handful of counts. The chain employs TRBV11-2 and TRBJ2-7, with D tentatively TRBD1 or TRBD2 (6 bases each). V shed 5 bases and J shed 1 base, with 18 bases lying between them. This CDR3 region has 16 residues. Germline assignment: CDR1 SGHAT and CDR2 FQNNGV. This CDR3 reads CASSHHREERSYEQYF. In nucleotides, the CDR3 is TGTGCCAGCAGCCACCACAGGGAGGAAAGATCCTACGAGCAGTACTTC.

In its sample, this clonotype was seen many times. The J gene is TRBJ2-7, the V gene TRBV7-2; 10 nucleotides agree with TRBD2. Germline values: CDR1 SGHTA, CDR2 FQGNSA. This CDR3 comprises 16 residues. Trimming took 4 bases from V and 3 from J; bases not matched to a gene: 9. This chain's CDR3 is CASSYSSAGGYYEQYF. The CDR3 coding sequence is TGTGCCAGCAGCTATTCCTCAGCGGGAGGGTACTACGAGCAGTACTTC.

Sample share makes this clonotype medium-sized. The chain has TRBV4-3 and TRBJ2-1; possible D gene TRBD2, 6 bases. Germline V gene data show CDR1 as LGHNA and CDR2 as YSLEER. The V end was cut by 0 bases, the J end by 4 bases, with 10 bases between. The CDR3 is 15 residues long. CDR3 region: CASSQDGGRYNEQFF. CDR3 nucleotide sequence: TGCGCCAGCAGCCAAGATGGGGGGAGATACAATGAGCAGTTCTTC.

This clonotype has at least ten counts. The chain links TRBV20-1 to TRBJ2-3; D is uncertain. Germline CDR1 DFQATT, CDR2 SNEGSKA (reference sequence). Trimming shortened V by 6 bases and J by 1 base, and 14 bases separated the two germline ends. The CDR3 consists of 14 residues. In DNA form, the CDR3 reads TGCAGTGCCCACCCCCAGCTAGGCACAGATACGCAGTATTTT. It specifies CSAHPQLGTDTQYF.

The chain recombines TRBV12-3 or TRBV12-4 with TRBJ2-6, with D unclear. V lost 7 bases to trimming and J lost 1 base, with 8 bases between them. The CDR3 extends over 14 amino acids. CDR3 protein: CASKQRSGANVLTF. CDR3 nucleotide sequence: TGTGCCAGCAAACAAAGGTCTGGGGCCAACGTCCTGACTTTC.

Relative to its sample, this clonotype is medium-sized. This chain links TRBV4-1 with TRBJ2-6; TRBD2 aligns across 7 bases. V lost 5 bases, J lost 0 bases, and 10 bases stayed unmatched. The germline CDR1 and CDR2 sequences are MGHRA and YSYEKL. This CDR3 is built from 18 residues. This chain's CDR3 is CASSARGGSVSGANVLTF. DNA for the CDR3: TGCGCCAGCAGCGCCCGCGGCGGGAGTGTCTCTGGGGCCAACGTCCTGACTTTC.

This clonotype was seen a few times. The DNA of the CDR3 is TGCGCCAGCAGCCCCACTACTAGCGGGAGTAGTTTCGGTGAGCAGTTCTTC. Encoded protein: CASSPTTSGSSFGEQFF. The chain recombines TRBV5-1 with TRBJ2-1; TRBD2 matches at 11 bases. With 4 bases clipped from V and 9 bases from J, the junction kept 15 bases outside the gene matches. CDR1 and CDR2 from the germline V gene are SGHRS and YFSETQ. The CDR3 is 17 residues long.

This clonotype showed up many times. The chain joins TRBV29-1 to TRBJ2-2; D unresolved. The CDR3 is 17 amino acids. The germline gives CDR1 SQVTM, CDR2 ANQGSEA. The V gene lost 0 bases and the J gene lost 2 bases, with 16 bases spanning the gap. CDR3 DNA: TGCAGCGTTGAAGATCGGTTTGTGGCAGGAAACACCGGGGAGCTGTTTTTT. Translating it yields CSVEDRFVAGNTGELFF.

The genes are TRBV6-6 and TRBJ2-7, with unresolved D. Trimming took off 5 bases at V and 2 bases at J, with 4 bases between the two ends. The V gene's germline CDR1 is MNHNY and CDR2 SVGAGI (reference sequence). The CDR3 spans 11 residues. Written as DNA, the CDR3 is TGTGCCAGCAGTGACACCTACGAGCAGTACGTC. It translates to CASSDTYEQYV.

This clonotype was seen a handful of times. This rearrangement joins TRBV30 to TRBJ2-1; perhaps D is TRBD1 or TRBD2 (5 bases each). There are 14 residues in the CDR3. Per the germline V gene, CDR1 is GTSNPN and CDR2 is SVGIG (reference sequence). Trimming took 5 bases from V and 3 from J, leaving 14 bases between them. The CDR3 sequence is CAWLVGDLYNEQFF. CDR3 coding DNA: TGTGCCTGGCTTGTGGGGGATCTCTACAATGAGCAGTTCTTC.

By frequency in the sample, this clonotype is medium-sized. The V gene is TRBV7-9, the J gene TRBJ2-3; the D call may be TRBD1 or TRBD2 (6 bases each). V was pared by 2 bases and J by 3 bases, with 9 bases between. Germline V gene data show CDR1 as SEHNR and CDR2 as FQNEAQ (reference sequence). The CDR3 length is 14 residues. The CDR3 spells CASSLSGATDTQYF. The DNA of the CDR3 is TGTGCCAGCAGCTTATCGGGGGCAACAGATACGCAGTATTTT.

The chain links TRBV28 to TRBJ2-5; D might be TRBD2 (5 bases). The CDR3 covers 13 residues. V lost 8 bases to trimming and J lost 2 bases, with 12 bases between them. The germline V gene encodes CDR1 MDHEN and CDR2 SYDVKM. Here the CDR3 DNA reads TGTGCCAGCGGTTCCGGGAAACAAGAGACCCAGTACTTC. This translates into CASGSGKQETQYF.

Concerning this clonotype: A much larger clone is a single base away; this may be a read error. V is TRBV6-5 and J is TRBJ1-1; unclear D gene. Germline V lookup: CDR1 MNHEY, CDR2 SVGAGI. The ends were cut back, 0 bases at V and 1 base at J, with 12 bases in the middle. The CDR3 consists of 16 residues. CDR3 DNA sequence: TGTGCCAGCAGTTACTCGTTGTCAGGCCAGAACACTGAAGCTTTCTTT. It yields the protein CASSYSLSGQNTEAFF.

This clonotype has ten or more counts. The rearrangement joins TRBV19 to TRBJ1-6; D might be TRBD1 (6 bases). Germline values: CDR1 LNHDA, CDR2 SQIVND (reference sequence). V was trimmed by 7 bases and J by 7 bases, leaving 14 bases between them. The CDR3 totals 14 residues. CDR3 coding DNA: TGTGCCAGTAACCTTCCCGGACAGAATTCACCCCTCCACTTT. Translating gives CASNLPGQNSPLHF.

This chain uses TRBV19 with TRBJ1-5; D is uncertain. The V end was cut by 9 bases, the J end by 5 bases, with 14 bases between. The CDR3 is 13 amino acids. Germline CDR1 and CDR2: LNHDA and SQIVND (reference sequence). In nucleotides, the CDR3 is TGTGCCAGCGCGCCCTTTGGAGATCAGCCCCAGCATTTT. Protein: CASAPFGDQPQHF.

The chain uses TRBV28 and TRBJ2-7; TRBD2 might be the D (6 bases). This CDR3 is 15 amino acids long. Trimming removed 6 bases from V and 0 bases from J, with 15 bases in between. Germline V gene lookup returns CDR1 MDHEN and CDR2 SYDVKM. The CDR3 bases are TGTGCCAGCAGCCACCGGGACTGGAACTCCTACGAGCAGTACTTC. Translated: CASSHRDWNSYEQYF.

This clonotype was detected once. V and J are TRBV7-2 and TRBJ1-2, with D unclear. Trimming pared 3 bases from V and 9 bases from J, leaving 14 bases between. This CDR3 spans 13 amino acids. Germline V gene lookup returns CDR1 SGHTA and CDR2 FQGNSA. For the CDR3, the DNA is TGTGCCAGCAGCTTTGGGGAGAGAATGAGCTACACCTTC. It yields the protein CASSFGERMSYTF.